This is a list of T cell receptor beta chains from one sample in a study of response to subunit inactivated influenza vaccine. TCRdb ran MiXCR on the RT-PCR reads and lists one entry per CDR3 protein. Counted here are under 850,000 distinct CDR3 sequences, 15% to 20% occurring once; the ten biggest clones make up roughly a tenth. Sequencing was performed on PBMCs from blood, taken less than 6 days after vaccination. The receptors were gathered from a man aged 45-65 years who received an inactivated influenza vaccine. The CDR3 runs from the conserved cysteine through the conserved F or W. Fields, in order: clone size, J gene, V gene, D gene, CDR3 DNA, CDR3 protein. D genes are given only for firm matches. Clone size is shown for a subset of rows, as once, few, many or a class of expanded clone.

few | TRBJ2-1 | TRBV29-1 | TRBD2 | TGCAGCGGTCTTCGTGGGAGGGCCTTTCGCGGGGGTGAGCAGTTCTTC | CSGLRGRAFRGGEQFF
few | TRBJ2-3 | TRBV27 | - | TGTGCCAGCAGAGAACACAGCACAGATACGCAGTATTTT | CASREHSTDTQYF
- | TRBJ2-7 | TRBV19 | TRBD1 | TGTGCCAGCGCCTCCGGGACAGGGTCTCGGGAGCAGTACTTC | CASASGTGSREQYF
- | TRBJ1-3 | TRBV4-1 | - | TGCGCCAGCAGCCAAGAAGTCCCCGGGAGAAACACCATATATTTT | CASSQEVPGRNTIYF
- | TRBJ2-5 | TRBV12-3/TRBV12-4 | - | TGTGCCAGCCGGCACGTACAAGAGACCCAGTACTTC | CASRHVQETQYF
- | TRBJ1-2 | TRBV7-9 | TRBD1 | TGTGCCAGCAGCTTGACGGGACAGACCTATGGCTACACCTTC | CASSLTGQTYGYTF
many | TRBJ2-1 | TRBV9 | - | TGTGCCAGCAGCGTAGGCGGCACTTACAATGAGCAGTTCTTC | CASSVGGTYNEQFF
- | TRBJ2-7 | TRBV5-6 | TRBD2 | TGTGCCAGCAGTTGGGGAGCGGGAAACGTGTACGAGCAGTACTTC | CASSWGAGNVYEQYF
- | TRBJ1-3 | TRBV10-3 | - | TGTGCCATCAGTGAGTCCGGACAGCTCTCTGGAAACACCATATATTTT | CAISESGQLSGNTIYF
few | TRBJ2-3 | TRBV12-3/TRBV12-4 | TRBD2 | TGTGCCAGCAGTCTAGCGGGGGGCCTGTCCCTTACGCAGTATTTT | CASSLAGGLSLTQYF
few | TRBJ1-5 | TRBV12-3/TRBV12-4 | - | TGTGCCAGCAGTTTAAGGACGGAAAATCAGCCCCAGCATTTT | CASSLRTENQPQHF
few | TRBJ2-1 | TRBV6-4 | TRBD2 | TGTGCCAGCAGCGTTGGGGGAGGGCCTGTCTATGAGCAGTTCTTC | CASSVGGGPVYEQFF
few | TRBJ2-3 | TRBV4-3 | - | TGCGCCAGCAGCCTATATGATTCGGGCACAGATACGCAGTATTTT | CASSLYDSGTDTQYF
few | TRBJ1-1 | TRBV3-1 | - | TGTGCCAGCAAAGGGGGGAGGGACACTGAAGCTTTCTTT | CASKGGRDTEAFF
- | TRBJ2-3 | TRBV20-1 | - | TGCAGTGCTAGCCTCTGGGGGCCAGCCACCGCAGATACGCAGTATTTT | CSASLWGPATADTQYF
- | TRBJ1-2 | TRBV3-1 | - | TGTGCCAGCAGCCAAGTAGGGCAGCTCTATGGCTACACCTTC | CASSQVGQLYGYTF
few | TRBJ2-2 | TRBV3-1 | - | TGTGCCAGCAGCCAACAGGGAACCGGGGAGCTGTTTTTT | CASSQQGTGELFF
- | TRBJ2-7 | TRBV6-4 | - | TGTGCCAGCACACACGAGCAGTACTTC | CASTHEQYF
- | TRBJ2-1 | TRBV20-1 | TRBD2 | TGCAGTGCTAGAGACGGGGGACTAGCGGGCCCCTCCTACAATGAGCAGTTCTTC | CSARDGGLAGPSYNEQFF
- | TRBJ2-1 | TRBV6-5 | TRBD2 | TGTGCCAGCAGTTACTCTCAACTAGCGGGGGGGGGTATCCAGTTCTTC | CASSYSQLAGGGIQFF
- | TRBJ2-5 | TRBV7-9 | - | TGTGCCAGCAGCCCGGTTGGGCGTCGGCAAGAGACCCAGTACTTC | CASSPVGRRQETQYF
- | TRBJ2-5 | TRBV24-1 | - | TGTGCCACCAGTGATCACCGGGTCTCAAGACAAGAGACCCAGTACTTC | CATSDHRVSRQETQYF
- | TRBJ1-2 | TRBV20-1 | TRBD1 | TGCAGTGCGAATGCGGGCAGGGGGAACTATGGCTACACCTTC | CSANAGRGNYGYTF
few | TRBJ1-1 | TRBV4-1 | - | TGCGCCAGCAGCCAAGCCCCGGGACCTCGGTTCATGAACACTGAAGCTTTCTTT | CASSQAPGPRFMNTEAFF
once | TRBJ2-2 | TRBV19 | - | TGTGCCAGTAGTATAGAGGGGGGCCGAGCCACCGGGGAGCTGTTTTTT | CASSIEGGRATGELFF
- | TRBJ2-5 | TRBV11-1 | - | TGTGCCAGCAGCTTTTTCGAAACTAATAGAGGGACCCAGTACTTC | CASSFFETNRGTQYF
few | TRBJ1-4 | TRBV6-5 | - | TGTGCCAGCAGTTACTCGCAGGGTTGGGCAACTAATGAAAAACTGTTTTTT | CASSYSQGWATNEKLFF